One and the same sample provided the 3 T cell receptor beta chains below, sequenced in a study of blood T cell repertoires in COVID-19. The data were produced by immunoSEQ multiplex PCR, yet TCRdb's version contains in-frame clones alone and is incomplete. The data contain about 300,000 clones, 65% to 90% of them singletons. Sequences were obtained from PBMCs or T cells enriched from blood (not recorded which). These receptors were collected from a man aged 25-40 years who had recovered from COVID-19.

The gene calls are TRBV5-1 and TRBJ2-3; 8 nucleotides align to TRBD2. This CDR3 contains 15 residues. The V and J ends lost 7 bases and 3 bases, in that order; junction bases with no gene match: 10. CDR1 SGHRS and CDR2 YFSETQ come from the germline V gene. In DNA, the CDR3 is TGCGCCAGCTACTTAACCGGGAGGGTTACAGATACGCAGTATTTT. It translates to CASYLTGRVTDTQYF. The variable domain in full, completed from reference TRBV5-1 and TRBJ2-3, reads KAGVTQTPRYLIKTRGQQVTLSCSPISGHRSVSWYQQTPGQGLQFLFEYFSETQRNKGNFPGRFSGRQFSNSRSEMNVSTLELGDSALYLCASYLTGRVTDTQYFGPGTRLTVL.

V and J are TRBV5-4 and TRBJ2-2, with a weak D call TRBD2 (6 bases). The CDR3 sequence is 15 residues long. The V gene lost 4 bases and the J gene lost 6 bases, with 16 bases spanning the gap. From germline, CDR1 is SGHNT and CDR2 YYREEE (reference sequence). This CDR3 is CASSNPRLEAGELFF. The CDR3 DNA follows: TGTGCCAGCAGCAATCCCAGACTAGAGGCCGGGGAGCTGTTTTTT. The variable domain in full, with the rest retrieved from reference TRBV5-4 and TRBJ2-2, is ETGVTQSPTHLIKTRGQQVTLRCSSQSGHNTVSWYQQALGQGPQFIFQYYREEENGRGNFPPRFSGLQFPNYSSELNVNALELDDSALYLCASSNPRLEAGELFFGEGSRLTVL.

V usage is TRBV9 and J usage is TRBJ1-1; TRBD1 matches 7 bases. CDR1 SGDLS and CDR2 YYNGEE come from the germline V gene. J gave up 5 bases and V 4 bases, and 5 bases lay outside the gene matches. The CDR3 has 13 amino acids. This chain's CDR3 is CASSTGVWTEAFF. In DNA form, the CDR3 reads TGTGCCAGCAGCACAGGGGTTTGGACTGAAGCTTTCTTT. Together with reference TRBV9 and TRBJ1-1, the CDR3 gives the full variable domain: DSGVTQTPKHLITATGQRVTLRCSPRSGDLSVYWYQQSLDQGLQFLIQYYNGEERAKGNILERFSAQQFPDLHSELNLSSLELGDSALYFCASSTGVWTEAFFGQGTRLTVV.